This TCR beta chain was sequenced in a study of OX40 agonist ivuxolimab in advanced cancers. Background on the whole study: Ivuxolimab was a fully human IgG2 agonistic monoclonal antibody targeting the costimulatory receptor OX40 (CD134). A male proportion of approximately 83% and a mean age of 60 years, ranging from roughly 23 to 79, were recorded for the dose-escalation cohort. Intravenous ivuxolimab was administered to patients every 2 weeks at six dose levels: 0.01, 0.1, 0.3, 1.5, 3 and 10 mg/kg. Prior anti-PD-1, anti-PD-L1 or anti-CTLA-4 therapy was permitted, and approximately 40% of dose-escalation patients had received checkpoint inhibitors. Among the approximately 54 dose-escalation patients, around 19 had hepatocellular carcinoma, 15 melanoma, 9 renal cell carcinoma and 9 head and neck cancer. The purpose of peripheral TCRbeta sequencing was to test whether ivuxolimab changed TCR sequence diversity and led to clonal T-cell expansion. The paper describes the monotherapy dose-escalation part (N ≈ 50 patients) of the phase I trial of ivuxolimab. Three dose-escalation patients achieved partial responses, one with hepatocellular carcinoma and two with cutaneous melanoma. The full study reports these points: Low levels of normalized T-cell clonal expansion were also seen in some patients who did not respond. Clonal expansion of both CD4+ and CD8+ blood T cells was observed from baseline to week 6 at doses 0.1 to 3.0 mg/kg. After ivuxolimab, more expanded clones were found on average in CD8+ T cells than in CD4+ T cells. Antigen specificity was not determined for the clonally expanded peripheral T cells. In partial responders in the 0.1-3.0 mg/kg groups, normalized peripheral clonal expansion was found to be among the lowest, especially among CD8+ T cells.

To sequence the TCRbeta CDR3 region, genomic DNA was isolated from the sorted cells. TCRbeta CDR3 regions were sequenced using the immunoSEQ Assay. TCRdb carries this immuneACCESS record with in-frame sequences only. Its versions omit some clonotypes, under half of them owing to an unresolved V gene in the studies checked, with the rest unexplained. For this sample there are under 85,000 clones; 84% appear just once. Jointly, the top ten make up approximately 7.9% of the sample. Comment on this clone: The antigen it recognizes is unknown. No per-base quality is available; no much larger clone lies one base away.

The trial excluded patients who had a history of autoimmune disease or were on systemic immunosuppression. Peripheral blood for TCR sequencing was drawn from every dose cohort at baseline, at cycle 4 day 1 and at cycle 7 day 1. Samples came from an open-label, multicenter, first-in-human phase I dose-escalation trial of ivuxolimab. Adults with locally advanced or metastatic melanoma, renal cell carcinoma, hepatocellular carcinoma or head and neck squamous cell carcinoma were enrolled in the trial. Before TCR sequencing, CD4+ T cells and CD8+ T cells from peripheral blood were sorted into separate populations. The CDR3 numbers 17 residues from cysteine through phenylalanine. The sequence is cut down to CDR3 DNA, 51 bases in frame from base 1. CDR1 and CDR2, looked up from the germline V gene, are LGHNA and YNFKEQ. V is clipped by 0 bases and J by 2 bases, and the sequence between their germline boundaries is 17 bases long.

The TCR comes from an adult with an advanced solid tumor such as melanoma, head and neck, liver or kidney cancer. The source material was CD4+ or CD8+ T cells sorted from blood, sampled in a trial of the OX40 agonist ivuxolimab. The V gene is TRBV4-2 and the J gene is TRBJ2-7; TRBD1 is a possible D gene, resting on 6 matching bases. The CDR3 protein sequence reads: CASSQDQGGAWAYEQYF. The sequenced DNA is TGTGCCAGCAGCCAAGATCAAGGGGGTGCTTGGGCCTACGAGCAGTACTTC.